Below, 8 T cell receptor beta chains from the same sample are listed, as sequenced in a study of blood T cell repertoires in COVID-19. The repertoire was sequenced with immunoSEQ multiplex PCR; TCRdb's copy has only in-frame clones and lacks some. Altogether fewer than 100,000 clones are present, 65% to 90% being singletons, with the ten largest covering under 8%. The sequenced sample consisted of peripheral blood. Receptors were obtained from a man aged 60 to 69 with acute or convalescent COVID-19.

The gene calls are TRBV2 and TRBJ1-3; D not resolved. Germline-derived CDR1 and CDR2 are SNHLY and FYNNEI. V was shortened by 6 bases and J by 0 bases, with 9 bases between the two germline ends. The CDR3 runs to 14 residues. The CDR3 DNA follows: TGTGCCAGCAGATTAACAGTCTCTGGAAACACCATATATTTT. Encoded protein: CASRLTVSGNTIYF. Full variable domain (remainder filled in from reference TRBV2 and TRBJ1-3): EPEVTQTPSHQVTQMGQEVILRCVPISNHLYFYWYRQILGQKVEFLVSFYNNEISEKSEIFDDQFSVERPDGSNFTLKIRSTKLEDSAMYFCASRLTVSGNTIYFGEGSWLTVV.

This CDR3 reads CASSEGDRYTEAFF. The CDR3 DNA sequence: TGTGCCAGCAGTGAAGGGGACAGATACACTGAAGCTTTCTTT. The rearrangement links TRBV6-1 to TRBJ1-1, with TRBD1 identical over 7 bases. Germline V gene lookup returns CDR1 MNHNS and CDR2 SASEGT. The CDR3 has 14 amino acids. Trimming removed 1 base from V and 3 bases from J; junction bases left unmatched: 2.

This chain links TRBV19 with TRBJ1-1; 10 bases align to TRBD1. The CDR3 runs to 16 residues. The trim removed 5 bases at V and 1 base at J, leaving 7 bases unmatched. Germline loops: CDR1 LNHDA, CDR2 SQIVND (reference sequence). CDR3 bases: TGTGCCAGTAGTCCGCGACAGGGGGCTAGGAACACTGAAGCTTTCTTT. It specifies CASSPRQGARNTEAFF.

The rearrangement uses TRBV4-2 and TRBJ2-7; 11 bases are shared with TRBD2. V shed 1 base, J shed 1 base, and the junction held 0 bases outside the gene matches. Germline lookup yields CDR1 LGHNA and CDR2 YNFKEQ. This CDR3 region has 15 residues. CDR3 sequence reads: CASSQGLAGSYEQYF. The CDR3 coding sequence is TGTGCCAGCAGCCAAGGACTAGCGGGGTCCTACGAGCAGTACTTC.

This clone has only one observation. The chain employs TRBV5-6 and TRBJ1-2, with D possibly being TRBD1 (5 bases). Germline V gene sequence: CDR1 SGHDT, CDR2 YYEEEE. Trimming pared 2 bases from V and 4 bases from J, leaving 9 bases between. The CDR3 is made up of 13 amino acids. This CDR3 is CASSFRGSYGYTF. CDR3 bases: TGTGCCAGCAGCTTTCGGGGGAGCTATGGCTACACCTTC.

The chain combines TRBV3-1 (or the pseudogene TRBV3-2) with TRBJ2-7; 7 bases match TRBD1. CDR1 LGHDT and CDR2 YNNKEL come from the germline V gene (reference sequence). The CDR3 extends over 14 amino acids. V lost 1 base and J lost 3; bases outside the gene matches: 3. CDR3 in DNA: TGTGCCAGCAGCCAAGCGGGACAGAACTACGAGCAGTACTTC. As protein: CASSQAGQNYEQYF.

The chain is built from TRBV7-6 and TRBJ2-2; possibly TRBD2 for D (6 bases). V was trimmed by 2 bases and J by 0 bases, leaving 10 bases between them. The length of the CDR3 is 16 residues. Germline V lookup: CDR1 SGHVS, CDR2 FNYEAQ. CDR3: CASSLTSGSNTGELFF. CDR3 nucleotides: TGTGCCAGCAGCTTAACGAGCGGGTCGAACACCGGGGAGCTGTTTTTT.

The chain combines TRBV2 with TRBJ2-3, with 9 bases identical to TRBD2. Germline trimming cut 6 bases from V and 4 bases from J; bases unmatched to any gene: 11. Per germline, CDR1 SNHLY and CDR2 FYNNEI. The CDR3 length is 16 residues. The CDR3 reads CASSEFSGGIADTQYF. CDR3 DNA sequence: TGTGCCAGCAGCGAATTTAGCGGGGGTATTGCAGATACGCAGTATTTT.